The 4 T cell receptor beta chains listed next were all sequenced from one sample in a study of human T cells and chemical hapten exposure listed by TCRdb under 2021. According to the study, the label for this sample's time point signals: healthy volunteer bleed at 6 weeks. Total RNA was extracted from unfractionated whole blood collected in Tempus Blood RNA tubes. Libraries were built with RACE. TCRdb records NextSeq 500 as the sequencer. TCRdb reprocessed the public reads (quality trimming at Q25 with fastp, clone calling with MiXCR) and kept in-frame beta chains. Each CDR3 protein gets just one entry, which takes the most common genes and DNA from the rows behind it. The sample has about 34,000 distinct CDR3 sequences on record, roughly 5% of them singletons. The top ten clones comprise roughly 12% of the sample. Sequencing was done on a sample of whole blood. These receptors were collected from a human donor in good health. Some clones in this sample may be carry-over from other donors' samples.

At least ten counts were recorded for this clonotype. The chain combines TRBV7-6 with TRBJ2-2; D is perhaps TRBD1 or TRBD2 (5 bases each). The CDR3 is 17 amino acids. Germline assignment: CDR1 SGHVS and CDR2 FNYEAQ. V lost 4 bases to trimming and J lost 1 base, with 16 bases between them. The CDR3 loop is CASSSRSTAENTGELFF. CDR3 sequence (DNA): TGTGCCAGCAGCTCCAGATCGACAGCGGAGAACACCGGGGAGCTGTTTTTT.

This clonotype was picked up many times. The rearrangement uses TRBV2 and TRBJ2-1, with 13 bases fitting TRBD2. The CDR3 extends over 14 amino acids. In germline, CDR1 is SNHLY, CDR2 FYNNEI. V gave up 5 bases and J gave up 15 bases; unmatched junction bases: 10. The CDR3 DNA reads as TGTGCCAGCAGTCCATTAACTAGCGGGGGGGGACTGTTCTTC. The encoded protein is CASSPLTSGGGLFF.

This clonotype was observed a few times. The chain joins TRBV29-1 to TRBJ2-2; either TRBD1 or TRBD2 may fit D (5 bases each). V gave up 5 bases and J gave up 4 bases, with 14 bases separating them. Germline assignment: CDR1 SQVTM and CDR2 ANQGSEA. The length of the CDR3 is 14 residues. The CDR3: CSVRGAGVTGELFF. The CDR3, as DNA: TGCAGCGTTCGGGGCGCCGGAGTCACCGGGGAGCTGTTTTTT.

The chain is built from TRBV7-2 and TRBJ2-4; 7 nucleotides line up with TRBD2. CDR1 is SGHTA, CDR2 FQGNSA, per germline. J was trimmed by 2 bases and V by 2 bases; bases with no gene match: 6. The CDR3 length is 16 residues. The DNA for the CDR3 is TGTGCCAGCAGCTTATGGGCGGGAGACCCCAAAAACATTCAGTACTTC. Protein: CASSLWAGDPKNIQYF.